This T cell receptor beta chain was sequenced in a study of T cells in Graves' hyperthyroidism and ophthalmopathy. V lost 6 bases to trimming and J lost 0 bases, with 18 bases between them. Germline V gives CDR1 DFQATT, CDR2 SNEGSKA (reference sequence). CDR3 length: 16 amino acids. This clonotype was seen at least ten times. RNA transcripts provided the source from which TCR beta CDR3 regions were amplified. Using the HTBI primer set, a first-round RT-PCR was run on the TCR CDR3. TCRdb re-called the multiplex PCR reads through MiXCR, storing one row per CDR3 protein. The sample has 340,000 or so distinct CDR3 sequences, roughly 17% seen once.

The sequenced sample consisted of blood. This TCR was sampled from a man aged 30 to 39 with Graves' hyperthyroidism. This chain connects TRBV20-1 to TRBJ2-1, with a weak D call TRBD2 (6 bases). DNA of the CDR3: TGCAGTGCCAACACCCCGCGGGAAGCCTCCTACAATGAGCAGTTCTTC. Translating gives CSANTPREASYNEQFF.